Listed below are T cell receptor beta chains from one sample, sequenced in a study of T cell responses to AZD1222 COVID-19 vaccine. Assay: immunoSEQ multiplex PCR; the TCRdb copy retains only in-frame clones and omits some. Of approximately 110,000 clones detected, 90% to 95% appear once; the ten largest clones hold 2% to 2.5%. The source material was peripheral blood, sampled on day 0 of AZD1222 vaccination. These receptors were taken from an adult in good health. CDR3s include the opening cysteine and the closing phenylalanine or tryptophan. The D gene is left open where the match is weak. Clone size is not always given. Where it is, it says once, few, many or a class for expanded clones.

V gene	D gene	J gene	clone size	CDR3 protein	CDR3 DNA
TRBV5-1	TRBD1	TRBJ1-1	.	CASYGDSVDTEAFF	TGCGCCAGCTATGGGGACAGTGTGGACACTGAAGCTTTCTTT
TRBV4-1	.	TRBJ2-7	.	CASSQVPSEEQYF	TGCGCCAGCAGCCAAGTGCCGAGCGAGGAGCAGTACTTC
TRBV9	.	TRBJ2-7	.	CASSVAGRGPLGEQYF	TGTGCCAGCAGCGTAGCGGGCAGAGGACCCTTAGGGGAGCAGTACTTC
TRBV19	.	TRBJ1-5	.	CATSWGAGNQPQHF	TGTGCCACCTCTTGGGGGGCTGGCAATCAGCCCCAGCATTTT
TRBV7-6	TRBD1	TRBJ1-4	.	CASSLGTATNEKLFF	TGTGCCAGCAGCTTGGGGACAGCTACTAATGAAAAACTGTTTTTT
TRBV11-1	TRBD2	TRBJ2-1	.	CASSLELGTSAQEQFF	TGTGCCAGCAGCTTAGAGTTGGGGACTAGCGCCCAAGAGCAGTTCTTC
TRBV19	.	TRBJ2-1	.	CASSWGSYNEQFF	TGTGCCAGTAGTTGGGGGTCCTACAATGAGCAGTTCTTC
TRBV6-2/TRBV6-3	.	TRBJ1-1	.	CASSSGGHTEAFF	TGTGCCAGCAGTTCGGGCGGCCACACTGAAGCTTTCTTT
TRBV20-1	.	TRBJ1-1	.	CSGDWNTEAFF	TGCAGCGGAGATTGGAACACTGAAGCTTTCTTT
TRBV18	.	TRBJ1-6	.	CASSPRRGESPLHF	TGTGCCAGCTCACCAAGGAGGGGGGAATCACCCCTCCACTTT
TRBV5-4	.	TRBJ1-1	once	CASSSGGEAFF	TGTGCCAGCAGCTCCGGAGGTGAAGCTTTCTTT
TRBV20-1	.	TRBJ1-2	.	CAAGSYGYTF	TGCGCCGCAGGTTCCTATGGCTACACCTTC
TRBV2	.	TRBJ1-2	.	CASSVGGDGYTF	TGTGCCAGCAGTGTGGGGGGTGATGGCTACACCTTC
TRBV11-3	.	TRBJ1-1	.	CASSLDLRGPTEAFF	TGTGCCAGCAGCTTAGATCTAAGGGGCCCCACTGAAGCTTTCTTT
TRBV20-1	.	TRBJ1-2	.	CSASSRDNYGYTF	TGCAGTGCTAGTAGCAGGGATAATTATGGCTACACCTTC
TRBV30	.	TRBJ1-6	.	CAWNAQGYNSPLHF	TGTGCCTGGAATGCGCAGGGCTATAATTCACCCCTCCACTTT
TRBV19	TRBD1	TRBJ1-1	.	CASRRPRQGAKVDTEAFF	TGTGCCAGTAGGCGACCGAGACAGGGGGCGAAAGTAGACACTGAAGCTTTCTTT
TRBV7-8	.	TRBJ1-2	.	CASSLPGRDYGYTF	TGTGCCAGCAGCTTGCCAGGGCGCGACTATGGCTACACCTTC
TRBV4-1	.	TRBJ1-1	.	CASSQDQVLAGDTEAFF	TGCGCCAGCAGCCAAGATCAAGTGCTGGCGGGGGACACTGAAGCTTTCTTT
TRBV10-3	TRBD1	TRBJ1-1	.	CAIRRAGGSIGTEAFF	TGTGCCATCAGGAGAGCAGGGGGCTCAATAGGGACTGAAGCTTTCTTT
TRBV7-9	TRBD2	TRBJ2-5	.	CASSLVVAGVSETQYF	TGTGCCAGCAGCTTAGTCGTAGCGGGTGTTTCTGAGACCCAGTACTTC
TRBV4-1	TRBD1	TRBJ1-1	once	CASSQGQGNTEAFF	TGCGCCAGCAGCCAGGGACAGGGGAACACTGAAGCTTTCTTT
TRBV6-4	.	TRBJ2-3	.	CASSDAGATDTQYF	TGTGCCAGCAGTGACGCCGGAGCCACAGATACGCAGTATTTT
TRBV21-1	.	TRBJ2-3	.	CASRTTGSTDTQYF	TGTGCCAGCAGAACGACAGGTTCCACAGATACGCAGTATTTT